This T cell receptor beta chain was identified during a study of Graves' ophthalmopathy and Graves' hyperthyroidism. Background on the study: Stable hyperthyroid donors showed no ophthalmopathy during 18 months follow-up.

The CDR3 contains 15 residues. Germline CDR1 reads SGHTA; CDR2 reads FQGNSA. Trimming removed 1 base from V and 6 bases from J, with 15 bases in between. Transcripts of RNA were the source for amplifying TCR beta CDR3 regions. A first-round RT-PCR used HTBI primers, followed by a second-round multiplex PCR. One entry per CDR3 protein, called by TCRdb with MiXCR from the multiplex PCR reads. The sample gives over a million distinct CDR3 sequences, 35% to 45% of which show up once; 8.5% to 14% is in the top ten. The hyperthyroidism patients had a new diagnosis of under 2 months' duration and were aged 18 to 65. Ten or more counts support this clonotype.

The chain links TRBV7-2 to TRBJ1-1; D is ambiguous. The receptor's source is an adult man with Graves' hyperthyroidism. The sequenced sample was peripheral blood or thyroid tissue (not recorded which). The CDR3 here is CASSLGGRPSAEAFF. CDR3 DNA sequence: TGTGCCAGCAGCTTAGGTGGGCGGCCGTCGGCTGAAGCTTTCTTT.